This TCR beta chain came from a study of cytomegalovirus exposure and HLA in healthy donors. In the PCR, 60 Vbeta and 13 Jbeta primers were used. Generated by immunoSEQ multiplex PCR, the TCRdb table keeps only in-frame clones and is missing some. The sample holds about 160,000 clones, 82% seen once. The CDR3 runs 14 residues. Germline lookup yields CDR1 SNHLY and CDR2 FYNNEI. Trimming stripped 8 bases from V and 0 bases from J, with 11 bases between. This sequence originates from a girl under 18 in good health and CMV-seropositive. The sample taken for sequencing was PBMCs. The rearrangement joins TRBV2 to TRBJ1-5; TRBD1 might be the D (6 bases). The DNA for the CDR3 is TGTGCCAGCGGACAGACTGATAGCAATCAGCCCCAGCATTTT. It encodes CASGQTDSNQPQHF.